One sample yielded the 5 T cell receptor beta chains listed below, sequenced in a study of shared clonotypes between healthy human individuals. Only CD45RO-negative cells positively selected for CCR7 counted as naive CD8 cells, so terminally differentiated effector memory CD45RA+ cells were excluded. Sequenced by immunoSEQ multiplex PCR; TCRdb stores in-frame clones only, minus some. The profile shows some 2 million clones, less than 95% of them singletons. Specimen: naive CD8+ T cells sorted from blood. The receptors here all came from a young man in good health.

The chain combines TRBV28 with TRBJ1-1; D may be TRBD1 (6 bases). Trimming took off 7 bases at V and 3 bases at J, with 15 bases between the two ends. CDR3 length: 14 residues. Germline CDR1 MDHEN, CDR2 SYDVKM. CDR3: CASTVPTGYTEAFF. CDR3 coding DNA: TGTGCCAGCACTGTTCCCACAGGGTACACTGAAGCTTTCTTT.

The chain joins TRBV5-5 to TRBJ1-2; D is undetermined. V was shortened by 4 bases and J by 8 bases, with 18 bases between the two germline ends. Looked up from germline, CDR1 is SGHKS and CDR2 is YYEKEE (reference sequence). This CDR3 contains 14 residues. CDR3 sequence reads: CASSISGPLGGYTF. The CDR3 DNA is TGTGCCAGCAGCATCTCCGGGCCCCTCGGAGGCTACACCTTC.

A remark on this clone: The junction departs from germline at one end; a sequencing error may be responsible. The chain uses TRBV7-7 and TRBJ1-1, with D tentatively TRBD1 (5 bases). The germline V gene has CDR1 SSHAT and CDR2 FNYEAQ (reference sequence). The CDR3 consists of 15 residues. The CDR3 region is CASSPLEEGYTEAFF. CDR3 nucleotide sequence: TGTGCTAGCAGCCCCCTCGAAGAGGGGTACACTGAAGCTTTCTTT.

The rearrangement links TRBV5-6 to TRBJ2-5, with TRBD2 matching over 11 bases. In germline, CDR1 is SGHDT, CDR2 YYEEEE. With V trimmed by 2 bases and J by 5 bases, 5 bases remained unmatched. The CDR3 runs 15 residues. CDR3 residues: CASSLIAGGWETQYF. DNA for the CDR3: TGTGCCAGCAGCTTAATAGCGGGAGGGTGGGAGACCCAGTACTTC.

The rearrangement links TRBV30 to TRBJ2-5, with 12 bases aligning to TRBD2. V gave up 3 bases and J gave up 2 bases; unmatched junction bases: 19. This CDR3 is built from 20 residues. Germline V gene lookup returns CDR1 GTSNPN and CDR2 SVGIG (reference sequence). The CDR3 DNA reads TGTGCCTGGAGCCCCCGTCACTTCGGGGGACTAGCGGGCGCACAAGAGACCCAGTACTTC. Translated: CAWSPRHFGGLAGAQETQYF.